The 23 T cell receptor beta chains below all came from one sample that was sequenced in a study of T cell responses to AZD1222 COVID-19 vaccine. Only in-frame clones appear in the TCRdb table, and some are missing; sequencing was by immunoSEQ multiplex PCR. The sample holds some 86,000 clones; about 78% are singletons and the top ten take around 20%. The sequencing used peripheral blood, collected on day 0 of AZD1222 vaccination. The receptors stem from an adult in good health.

The CDR3 nucleotides are TGTGCCAGCAGCCCACCTCCACGGGGTGGATATGGCTACACCTTC. Protein: CASSPPPRGGYGYTF. The rearrangement links TRBV7-2 to TRBJ1-2; no clear D gene. Germline loops: CDR1 SGHTA, CDR2 FQGNSA. Trimming shortened V by 5 bases and J by 5 bases, and 18 bases separated the two germline ends. The CDR3 covers 15 residues.

This chain uses TRBV7-9 with TRBJ2-5; D is uncertain. This CDR3 has 14 amino acids. V was shortened by 0 bases and J by 5 bases, with 10 bases between the two germline ends. In germline, CDR1 is SEHNR, CDR2 FQNEAQ (reference sequence). CDR3 amino acids: CASSLALDVETQYF. CDR3 sequence (DNA): TGTGCCAGCAGCTTAGCGCTAGATGTCGAGACCCAGTACTTC.

This clone was detected a few times. The V call is TRBV5-1, the J call TRBJ2-1, with TRBD2 matching 7 bases. The germline CDR1 and CDR2 sequences are SGHRS and YFSETQ. The CDR3 contains 16 residues. V gave up 1 base and J gave up 0 bases; unmatched junction bases: 4. The CDR3 reads CASSLLSGYSYNEQFF. CDR3 DNA: TGCGCCAGCAGCTTGCTTAGCGGGTACTCCTACAATGAGCAGTTCTTC.

The chain is built from TRBV7-2 and TRBJ2-5; 8 positions match TRBD1. Germline values: CDR1 SGHTA, CDR2 FQGNSA. V lost 6 bases to trimming and J lost 2 bases; unmatched junction nucleotides: 5. This CDR3 has 14 amino acids. CDR3 DNA: TGTGCCAGCAGGTACAACAGGGGGCAAGAGACCCAGTACTTC. Amino acids: CASRYNRGQETQYF.

The rearrangement joins TRBV12-5 to TRBJ1-1; D not certain. Trimming took 0 bases from V and 5 from J, leaving 10 bases between them. The CDR3 consists of 14 residues. The V gene's germline CDR1 is LGHNT and CDR2 FRNRAP. In nucleotides, the CDR3 is TGTGCTAGTGGTTTGGTACCCGGGGTGACTGAAGCTTTCTTT. This gives the protein CASGLVPGVTEAFF.

The rearrangement links TRBV28 to TRBJ2-3; D gene uncertain. This CDR3 contains 12 residues. The V gene's germline CDR1 is MDHEN and CDR2 SYDVKM. Deletions cut 6 bases from V and 0 bases from J, with 4 bases between. The chain's CDR3 is CASSVSTDTQYF. CDR3 bases: TGTGCCAGCAGCGTTAGCACAGATACGCAGTATTTT.

The gene calls are TRBV29-1 and TRBJ1-1, with D hard to call. V gave up 4 bases and J gave up 0 bases, with 12 bases separating them. Per the germline V gene, CDR1 is SQVTM and CDR2 is ANQGSEA. The CDR3 totals 14 residues. The CDR3 protein is CSVGLGPMNTEAFF. For the CDR3, the DNA is TGCAGCGTTGGTCTCGGCCCCATGAACACTGAAGCTTTCTTT.

The chain is built from TRBV5-4 and TRBJ2-3; the match to TRBD2 covers 10 bases. Germline V lookup: CDR1 SGHNT, CDR2 YYREEE (reference sequence). The ends lost 2 bases at V and 2 bases at J; junction bases unmatched: 8. The CDR3 sequence is 17 residues long. The DNA for the CDR3 is TGTGCCAGCAGCTTACTACTAGCGGGAACTAACACAGATACGCAGTATTTT. This sequence encodes CASSLLLAGTNTDTQYF.

The V call is TRBV7-2, the J call TRBJ2-1; possibly TRBD1 or TRBD2 for D (9 bases each). CDR1 and CDR2 from the germline V gene are SGHTA and FQGNSA. CDR3 length equals 15 residues. Trimming took off 6 bases at V and 7 bases at J, with 19 bases between the two ends. Written as DNA, the CDR3 is TGTGCCAGCAGAGCGGGGGGACAGGGAGGGAATGAGCAGTTCTTC. As protein: CASRAGGQGGNEQFF.

V is TRBV5-6 and J is TRBJ1-4, with D unclear. This CDR3 has 15 amino acids. V was pared by 1 base and J by 5 bases, with 12 bases between. In germline, CDR1 is SGHDT, CDR2 YYEEEE. This CDR3 reads CASSLQGLMNEKLFF. DNA of the CDR3: TGTGCCAGCAGCTTGCAAGGGTTAATGAATGAAAAACTGTTTTTT.

This chain links TRBV15 with TRBJ1-5, with D unresolved. V was pared by 2 bases and J by 7 bases, with 15 bases between. The length of the CDR3 is 15 residues. The germline V gene encodes CDR1 LNHNV and CDR2 YYDKDF (reference sequence). CDR3 loop: CATSRIPISRQPQHF. The CDR3 DNA sequence: TGTGCCACCAGCAGAATTCCTATTTCTCGGCAGCCCCAGCATTTT.

The CDR3 bases are TGCGCCAGCAGCTTAACAGGGACCTATAATTCACCCCTCCACTTT. As protein: CASSLTGTYNSPLHF. The V call is TRBV5-1, the J call TRBJ1-6, with a weak D call TRBD1 (6 bases). Looked up from germline, CDR1 is SGHRS and CDR2 is YFSETQ. Trimming pared 2 bases from V and 2 bases from J, leaving 8 bases between. CDR3 length equals 15 residues.

The chain is built from TRBV29-1 and TRBJ2-1; D is perhaps TRBD2 (6 bases). This CDR3 spans 12 amino acids. V was pared by 8 bases and J by 10 bases, with 18 bases between. In germline, CDR1 is SQVTM, CDR2 ANQGSEA. The CDR3 DNA reads TGCAGCACATGGGGGGTCCGGGGGGAGCAGTTCTTC. Amino acids: CSTWGVRGEQFF.

This rearrangement joins TRBV6-5 to TRBJ1-3, with 7 nucleotides matching TRBD1. Germline V gene data show CDR1 as MNHEY and CDR2 as SVGAGI. This CDR3 is 15 amino acids long. The junction had 5 bases not matched to a gene; V was cut back by 0 bases and J by 6 bases. The CDR3 DNA reads as TGTGCCAGCAGTTACTCGCGGACAGGCGAAAACACCATATATTTT. It yields the protein CASSYSRTGENTIYF.

V usage is TRBV18 and J usage is TRBJ2-7; 9 positions agree with TRBD1. Germline V gene data show CDR1 as KGHSH and CDR2 as LQKENI. The CDR3 has 16 residues. The V segment lost 6 bases and the J segment 7 bases; nucleotides outside the gene matches: 16. As DNA, the CDR3 is TGTGCCAGCTCCCGCCTCTGGACAGGGGAGGGTGAAGAGCAGTACTTC. Protein: CASSRLWTGEGEEQYF.

The V call is TRBV27, the J call TRBJ2-3, with 8 bases fitting TRBD1. V was clipped by 5 bases and J by 3 bases; unmatched bases: 10. The CDR3 spans 16 residues. Germline V gene data show CDR1 as MNHEY and CDR2 as SMNVEV (reference sequence). In nucleotides, the CDR3 is TGTGCCAGCAGTCCCGGACAGGGAGGCGGGACAGATACGCAGTATTTT. Its protein is CASSPGQGGGTDTQYF.

The chain has TRBV20-1 and TRBJ2-7; D call uncertain. V gave up 3 bases and J gave up 1 base, with 13 bases separating them. Germline V gene sequence: CDR1 DFQATT, CDR2 SNEGSKA (reference sequence). This CDR3 spans 14 amino acids. CDR3 nucleotide sequence: TGCAGTGCTAGTGGTGGCTTCGGATCCTACGAGCAGTACTTC. This gives the protein CSASGGFGSYEQYF.

A few counts support this clone. The gene calls are TRBV7-9 and TRBJ1-4, with TRBD1 as a possible D gene (5 bases). The germline V gene has CDR1 SEHNR and CDR2 FQNEAQ (reference sequence). The CDR3 is 14 amino acids. Trimming pared 5 bases from V and 7 bases from J, leaving 14 bases between. CDR3 nucleotides: TGTGCCAGCAGCCTAGGGGTCAATCGTGAAAAACTGTTTTTT. Its translation is CASSLGVNREKLFF.

The J gene is TRBJ1-4, the V gene TRBV2; D remains ambiguous. The CDR3 is 11 residues long. V dropped 7 bases and J dropped 7 bases, with 7 bases sitting between them. Germline V gives CDR1 SNHLY, CDR2 FYNNEI. CDR3 DNA sequence: TGTGCCAGCACGTTCGCTGAAAAACTGTTTTTT. This encodes CASTFAEKLFF.

CDR3 in amino acids: CASSLLSTDTQYF. CDR3 sequence (DNA): TGTGCCAGCAGTTTGCTTAGCACAGATACGCAGTATTTT. The chain couples TRBV27 to TRBJ2-3, with D unclear. This CDR3 contains 13 residues. Per the germline V gene, CDR1 is MNHEY and CDR2 is SMNVEV (reference sequence). The germline V and J ends were trimmed by 3 bases and 0 bases, with 4 bases remaining between them.

This clone was found a few times. This sequence joins TRBV5-1 and TRBJ2-7; the match to TRBD2 covers 9 bases. This CDR3 is built from 16 residues. The germline gives CDR1 SGHRS, CDR2 YFSETQ. The junction had 13 bases not matched to a gene; V was cut back by 3 bases and J by 6 bases. The CDR3 sequence: CASSSNPAGGRGEQYF. The CDR3 region has the DNA TGCGCCAGCAGCTCCAACCCAGCGGGAGGACGGGGCGAGCAGTACTTC.

For this clone: With a much larger clone just one base away, this may be a read error. The V gene is TRBV29-1, the J gene TRBJ2-1; 12 bases fit TRBD2. The CDR3 totals 13 residues. V gave up 7 bases and J gave up 7 bases; unmatched junction bases: 5. The germline gives CDR1 SQVTM, CDR2 ANQGSEA. CDR3 nucleotides: TGCAGCGCTGATGGACTAGCGGGAAATGAGCAGTTCTTC. Amino acids: CSADGLAGNEQFF.

CDR3 protein: CASSRQYGYTF. CDR3 in DNA: TGTGCCAGCAGTAGACAGTATGGCTACACCTTC. The gene calls are TRBV6-5 and TRBJ1-2; weak D call: TRBD1 (5 bases). The germline V gene has CDR1 MNHEY and CDR2 SVGAGI. The CDR3 spans 11 residues. V was cut by 5 bases and J by 5 bases, with 6 bases left in between.